Included here is one TCR beta chain sequence, with context. Its antigen is unknown. This sample was taken from a study of cytomegalovirus exposure and HLA in healthy donors. Overall study: An analysis done earlier identified around 100 million unique TCR beta sequences from roughly 190 million T cells. Whole-study findings and limits: It has been reported that TCR beta sequences accurately predicted the HLA-A and HLA-B alleles of most subjects. Later on, an analysis found that several of the most significant clusters appeared to be linked to common viral pathogens, which included parvovirus B19.

The CDR3 totals 17 residues. V trimming: 7 bases; J trimming: 5 bases; junction bases outside the gene matches: 10. CDR1 is SGHVS, CDR2 FQNEAQ, per germline. It was with 60 Vbeta and 13 Jbeta primers that the PCR ran. The data were produced by immunoSEQ multiplex PCR, yet TCRdb's version contains in-frame clones alone and is incomplete. The sample includes about 140,000 clones, 80% to 90% of them seen just once. The clonotype originates from a woman aged 40 to 50 in good health and CMV-seropositive. The material sequenced was PBMCs. The chain carries TRBV7-8 and TRBJ2-2, with 13 bases aligning to TRBD2. The CDR3 protein is CASTSGLAGWGTGELFF. As DNA, the CDR3 is TGTGCCAGCACCTCGGGACTAGCGGGGTGGGGGACCGGGGAGCTGTTTTTT.